Shown below are 9 T cell receptor beta chains from a single sample sequenced in a study of radiotherapy plus CTLA-4 blockade in lung cancer. The assay was immunoSEQ multiplex PCR, and TCRdb's table has in-frame clones only and misses some. The sample has roughly 42,000 clones; about 63% are singletons. Here the sequenced sample was peripheral blood, taken from a patient treated with radiotherapy plus ipilimumab. The receptors come from a human donor with non-small cell lung cancer who had a partial response to radiotherapy plus ipilimumab.

The J gene is TRBJ1-2, the V gene TRBV7-2; D perhaps matches TRBD1 (5 bases). The V end was cut by 4 bases, the J end by 3 bases, with 12 bases between. The CDR3 loop spans 14 amino acids. Germline V CDR1 and CDR2: SGHTA, FQGNSA. As DNA, the CDR3 is TGTGCCAGCAGCTCAAGCGAACAGGACTATGGCTACACCTTC. Amino acids: CASSSSEQDYGYTF.

The chain is built from TRBV4-3 and TRBJ1-3; D not certain. This CDR3 contains 15 residues. From germline, CDR1 is LGHNA and CDR2 YSLEER. Trimming pared 0 bases from V and 4 bases from J, leaving 10 bases between. The CDR3 DNA sequence: TGCGCCAGCAGCCAAGATATAGACGGGGGAAACACCATATATTTT. Translating it yields CASSQDIDGGNTIYF.

This clone has a handful of counts. The chain couples TRBV13 to TRBJ1-5; 7 nucleotides align to TRBD1. The ends lost 4 bases at V and 3 bases at J; junction bases unmatched: 3. The CDR3 totals 14 residues. Germline lookup yields CDR1 PRHDT and CDR2 FYEKMQ (reference sequence). The DNA of the CDR3 is TGTGCCAGCAGCTCAACAGGGGCCAATCAGCCCCAGCATTTT. It specifies CASSSTGANQPQHF.

This chain uses TRBV2 with TRBJ1-1; 8 bases fit TRBD1. CDR3 length: 14 amino acids. V lost 5 bases, J lost 3 bases, and 5 bases stayed unmatched. Germline V gives CDR1 SNHLY, CDR2 FYNNEI. CDR3 region: CASSQTGADTEAFF. The DNA of the CDR3 is TGTGCCAGCAGTCAGACAGGGGCCGACACTGAAGCTTTCTTT.

J is TRBJ1-4 and V is TRBV4-1; TRBD1 aligns across 11 bases. This CDR3 is 16 amino acids long. Germline V gene lookup returns CDR1 MGHRA and CDR2 YSYEKL. V was pared by 4 bases and J by 8 bases, with 9 bases of the junction left unmatched. The CDR3 DNA reads TGCGCCAGCAGCCTCGGAAGGGGACAGGGGGGAGAAAAACTGTTTTTT. Its protein product is CASSLGRGQGGEKLFF.

This clone has only a few counts. The chain couples TRBV7-8 to TRBJ2-7; D perhaps matches TRBD2 (5 bases). This CDR3 spans 15 amino acids. Germline assignment: CDR1 SGHVS and CDR2 FQNEAQ. V gave up 3 bases and J gave up 0 bases, with 12 bases separating them. The CDR3 coding sequence is TGTGCCAGCAGCTTCTCAGGACTTAGCTCCTACGAGCAGTACTTC. It codes for CASSFSGLSSYEQYF. The complete variable domain, with remaining parts taken from reference TRBV7-8 and TRBJ2-7, reads GAGVSQSPRYKVAKRGQDVALRCDPISGHVSLFWYQQALGQGPEFLTYFQNEAQLDKSGLPSDRFFAERPEGSVSTLKIQRTQQEDSAVYLCASSFSGLSSYEQYFGPGTRLTVT.

This clone was observed once. V is TRBV29-1 and J is TRBJ2-3; TRBD1 agrees at 7 bases. With V trimmed by 7 bases and J by 4 bases, 11 bases remained unmatched. CDR1 is SQVTM, CDR2 ANQGSEA, per germline. The CDR3 is made up of 14 amino acids. The CDR3 DNA sequence: TGCAGCGCTACAAGGGACAGTATGGCAGATACGCAGTATTTT. Translating gives CSATRDSMADTQYF.

V usage is TRBV5-4 and J usage is TRBJ2-1; D may be TRBD2 (5 bases). Germline lookup yields CDR1 SGHNT and CDR2 YYREEE (reference sequence). The CDR3 contains 16 residues. V was cut by 4 bases and J by 4 bases, with 18 bases left in between. Written as DNA, the CDR3 is TGTGCCAGCAGCCGGGGTGGGCGGACGACATACAATGAGCAGTTCTTC. It yields the protein CASSRGGRTTYNEQFF.

This clone was seen just once. The CDR3 spells CASRPRQGMSSYNEQFF. The CDR3, as DNA: TGTGCCAGTAGGCCAAGACAGGGGATGAGCTCCTACAATGAGCAGTTCTTC. The chain is built from TRBV19 and TRBJ2-1; 8 bases fit TRBD1. The CDR3 extends over 17 amino acids. V dropped 6 bases and J dropped 0; count of bases not matched to a gene: 10. Germline V gene data show CDR1 as LNHDA and CDR2 as SQIVND (reference sequence).